This TCR beta chain came from a study of response to subunit inactivated influenza vaccine. Whole-study findings and limits: Each seasonal influenza vaccination, the authors suggested, recruits few new T cells.

A single record per CDR3 protein comes from TCRdb applying MiXCR to the RT-PCR reads. The repertoire holds about 830,000 distinct CDR3 sequences, with approximately 17% as singletons. This CDR3 has 13 amino acids. From germline, CDR1 is DFQATT and CDR2 SNEGSKA (reference sequence). V was shortened by 3 bases and J by 7 bases, with 13 bases between the two germline ends. This clonotype has ten or more counts. Its specificity is not known. This material consisted of PBMCs from blood, taken 5 days after vaccination. The TCR sequence derives from a man aged 45-65 years who received an inactivated influenza vaccine. The chain links TRBV20-1 to TRBJ1-5; a weak D match, TRBD1 (6 bases). The CDR3 DNA reads TGCAGTGCTAGTGGGGGGCGGGGGCAGCCCCAGCATTTT. Translated: CSASGGRGQPQHF.